Each of the 22 T cell receptor beta chains below was sequenced from the same sample in a study of identical twins. MiXCR was run by TCRdb on the 5' RACE reads, yielding one entry per CDR3 protein. In the table there are 470,000 or so distinct CDR3 sequences, more than 20% of which are singletons. The sample was also linked to a second study, of T cells expressing NK-cell markers.

The material sequenced was CD4+ T cells sorted from blood. The origin of the receptors is a woman aged 18-29 years in good health.

The V and J genes are TRBV18 and TRBJ1-5; D uncertain. Germline assignment: CDR1 KGHSH and CDR2 LQKENI. Trimming left V 3 bases short and J 0 bases short, with 9 bases between. The CDR3 runs 15 residues. DNA of the CDR3: TGTGCCAGCTCACCGGGCATTACTAGCAATCAGCCCCAGCATTTT. Amino acid sequence: CASSPGITSNQPQHF.

J is TRBJ2-7 and V is TRBV9; 7 bases match TRBD2. The CDR3 totals 15 residues. V dropped 0 bases and J dropped 2; count of bases not matched to a gene: 5. CDR1 is SGDLS, CDR2 YYNGEE, per germline. As DNA, the CDR3 is TGTGCCAGCAGCGTAGACCCTAGCGGTACCTACGAGCAGTACTTC. It codes for CASSVDPSGTYEQYF.

V usage is TRBV12-3 or TRBV12-4 and J usage is TRBJ2-3; weak D call: TRBD2 (6 bases). The CDR3 consists of 16 residues. Trimming took 3 bases from V and 5 from J, leaving 18 bases between them. The CDR3, as DNA: TGTGCCAGCAGTTTCACCCGCCGCCTAGCGAAAGATACGCAGTATTTT. This encodes CASSFTRRLAKDTQYF.

This clonotype showed up just a few times. The chain couples TRBV3-1 to TRBJ2-3; D is unresolved. Germline values: CDR1 LGHDT, CDR2 YNNKEL (reference sequence). The CDR3 is 13 residues long. The V end was cut by 2 bases, the J end by 7 bases, with 10 bases between. CDR3 loop: CASSQTLINTQYF. The CDR3, as DNA: TGTGCCAGCAGCCAAACCCTCATTAATACGCAGTATTTT.

This clonotype has a handful of counts. J is TRBJ2-1 and V is TRBV11-2; D is perhaps TRBD1 (5 bases). The germline V gene encodes CDR1 SGHAT and CDR2 FQNNGV. The CDR3 is made up of 15 amino acids. Deletions cut 7 bases from V and 0 bases from J, with 13 bases between. In DNA form, the CDR3 reads TGTGCCAGCACCCTGGGGCTGACCTCCTACAATGAGCAGTTCTTC. Translated, it gives CASTLGLTSYNEQFF.

The rearrangement links TRBV18 to TRBJ2-7; D is undetermined. With 2 bases removed from V and 4 bases from J, the gap between germline ends came to 12 bases. This CDR3 is built from 14 residues. Germline V CDR1 and CDR2: KGHSH, LQKENI. The CDR3 nucleotides read TGTGCCAGCTCACCATCAAGGGTGTTATACGAGCAGTACTTC. The encoded protein is CASSPSRVLYEQYF.

This clonotype was observed a handful of times. V usage is TRBV18 and J usage is TRBJ2-5, with D perhaps matching TRBD2 (6 bases). The ends were cut back, 3 bases at V and 3 bases at J, with 20 bases in the middle. Germline loops: CDR1 KGHSH, CDR2 LQKENI. This CDR3 is built from 17 residues. The CDR3 DNA reads as TGTGCCAGCTCACCTCTGTACGCCGGGACTTCGGAAGAGACCCAGTACTTC. It specifies CASSPLYAGTSEETQYF.

V gene TRBV20-1 combines with J gene TRBJ2-1; D is ambiguous. This CDR3 contains 13 residues. V was trimmed by 5 bases and J by 8 bases, leaving 16 bases between them. CDR1 and CDR2 (germline): DFQATT, SNEGSKA (reference sequence). In nucleotides, the CDR3 is TGCAGTGCTCCCGAGACCCGACGACATGAGCAGTTCTTC. As protein: CSAPETRRHEQFF.

The CDR3 region has the DNA TGTGCCAGCACCGCCCTAGCGGGGGGGTCCGGGGAGCTGTTTTTT. Amino acid sequence: CASTALAGGSGELFF. This chain joins TRBV2 and TRBJ2-2; TRBD2 agrees at 12 bases. Unmatched junction bases numbered 6, after V lost 7 bases and J lost 6 bases. The CDR3 sequence is 15 residues long. Germline loops: CDR1 SNHLY, CDR2 FYNNEI. Full variable domain (missing parts from reference TRBV2 and TRBJ2-2): EPEVTQTPSHQVTQMGQEVILRCVPISNHLYFYWYRQILGQKVEFLVSFYNNEISEKSEIFDDQFSVERPDGSNFTLKIRSTKLEDSAMYFCASTALAGGSGELFFGEGSRLTVL.

This clonotype has more than one count but fewer than ten. The rearrangement uses TRBV29-1 and TRBJ2-3, with D possibly being TRBD1 (6 bases). Germline CDR1 and CDR2: SQVTM and ANQGSEA. There are 12 residues in the CDR3. Trimming pared 7 bases from V and 4 bases from J, leaving 12 bases between. CDR3: CSALGHPDTQYF. The DNA for the CDR3 is TGCAGCGCTCTGGGACACCCAGATACGCAGTATTTT.

In its sample, this clonotype was seen a few times. This rearrangement joins TRBV11-2 to TRBJ1-2; D may be TRBD1 (6 bases). Trimming took 5 bases from V and 6 from J, leaving 22 bases between them. The CDR3 contains 16 residues. Germline-derived CDR1 and CDR2 are SGHAT and FQNNGV. The CDR3 bases are TGTGCCAGCAGCCGAACGAGTTCGGGGGGCTTCAATGGCTACACCTTC. Translated, it gives CASSRTSSGGFNGYTF.

This clonotype was detected once. The V and J genes are TRBV12-3 or TRBV12-4 and TRBJ2-2; a possible D gene is TRBD1 (6 bases). V was pared by 6 bases and J by 0 bases, with 11 bases between. The CDR3 has 15 residues. The CDR3 DNA is TGTGCCAGCAGCATGGGACACTCGAACACCGGGGAGCTGTTTTTT. Amino acid sequence: CASSMGHSNTGELFF.

There are a few counts of this clonotype. One end of the junction fails to match germline, which may point to a read error. The rearrangement uses TRBV28 and TRBJ2-1; D not resolved. The CDR3 extends over 12 amino acids. Germline values: CDR1 MDHEN, CDR2 SYDVKM. CDR3 in DNA: TGTGCCAGCAGTACTCTCTGGGTTCAACGGGTCTTC. Protein: CASSTLWVQRVF.

This chain links TRBV6-1 with TRBJ2-7; D is ambiguous. The V end lost 6 bases, the J end lost 3 bases, and 15 bases lay between the germline ends. The germline gives CDR1 MNHNS, CDR2 SASEGT. CDR3 length: 14 residues. The CDR3 DNA follows: TGTGCCAGCAGCCGTTACTTCGGAATCTACGAGCAGTACTTC. Translating it yields CASSRYFGIYEQYF.

This clonotype turned up a few times. This chain links TRBV20-1 with TRBJ2-7; the match to TRBD1 covers 9 bases. Per germline, CDR1 DFQATT and CDR2 SNEGSKA (reference sequence). The V gene end was trimmed by 1 base and the J gene end by 4 bases; junction bases not matched to a gene: 2. There are 13 residues in the CDR3. The CDR3 sequence is CSARAGTGYEQYF. The DNA for the CDR3 is TGCAGTGCTAGAGCGGGGACAGGGTACGAGCAGTACTTC.

The rearrangement links TRBV10-3 to TRBJ2-5, with D unclear. CDR1 ENHRY and CDR2 SYGVKD come from the germline V gene. Trimming removed 4 bases from V and 3 bases from J, with 9 bases in between. This CDR3 is 13 amino acids long. CDR3 coding DNA: TGTGCCATCAGTGTCCGAGTGGAAGAGACCCAGTACTTC. Encoded protein: CAISVRVEETQYF.

J is TRBJ2-1 and V is TRBV24-1; TRBD2 matches at 10 bases. This CDR3 has 13 amino acids. The J segment lost 7 bases and the V segment lost 9 bases, leaving 5 bases of the junction unmatched. In germline, CDR1 is KGHDR, CDR2 SFDVKD. The CDR3 sequence: CATSSSGSNEQFF. The CDR3 region has the DNA TGTGCCACCTCGTCTAGCGGGAGTAATGAGCAGTTCTTC.

The chain combines TRBV6-5 with TRBJ1-1, with D possibly matching TRBD1 (6 bases). The V gene's germline CDR1 is MNHEY and CDR2 SVGAGI. There are 12 residues in the CDR3. The V end was cut by 7 bases, the J end by 5 bases, with 11 bases between. The CDR3 region is CASISTGTEAFF. CDR3 nucleotides: TGTGCCAGCATTTCTACAGGGACTGAAGCTTTCTTT.

The rearrangement uses TRBV24-1 and TRBJ2-5; TRBD1 agrees at 7 bases. Germline CDR1 KGHDR, CDR2 SFDVKD. With 4 bases clipped from V and 4 bases from J, the junction kept 14 bases outside the gene matches. The CDR3 has 17 residues. CDR3 loop: CATSDATPGQQLETQYF. CDR3 nucleotide sequence: TGTGCCACCAGTGACGCTACTCCGGGACAGCAATTAGAGACCCAGTACTTC.

V gene TRBV12-3 or TRBV12-4 combines with J gene TRBJ1-3; unclear D gene. Trimming pared 4 bases from V and 4 bases from J, leaving 8 bases between. The CDR3 consists of 13 residues. The CDR3 sequence: CASSYGVGNTIYF. CDR3 bases: TGTGCCAGCAGTTATGGCGTAGGAAACACCATATATTTT.

The genes are TRBV7-9 and TRBJ1-3; 8 nucleotides agree with TRBD1. Germline CDR1 and CDR2: SEHNR and FQNEAQ (reference sequence). The CDR3 covers 15 residues. V was clipped by 4 bases and J by 0 bases; unmatched bases: 2. CDR3 loop: CASSYTGGSGNTIYF. Written as DNA, the CDR3 is TGTGCCAGCAGCTATACAGGGGGCTCTGGAAACACCATATATTTT. Drawing the rest from reference TRBV7-9 and TRBJ1-3, the complete variable domain is DTGVSQNPRHKITKRGQNVTFRCDPISEHNRLYWYRQTLGQGPEFLTYFQNEAQLEKSRLLSDRFSAERPKGSFSTLEIQRTEQGDSAMYLCASSYTGGSGNTIYFGEGSWLTVV.

The V call is TRBV20-1, the J call TRBJ1-6, with D possibly TRBD1 on 5 matching bases. Trimming cost V 5 bases and J 7 bases, with 12 bases left between them. CDR1 is DFQATT and CDR2 is SNEGSKA in the germline V gene (reference sequence). The CDR3 is made up of 13 amino acids. The chain's CDR3 is CSAVRDSNSPLHF. DNA for the CDR3: TGCAGTGCTGTCCGGGACTCCAATTCACCCCTCCACTTT.